One sample yielded the 4 T cell receptor beta chains listed below, sequenced in a study of T cell responses to AZD1222 COVID-19 vaccine. The assay was immunoSEQ multiplex PCR, and TCRdb's table has in-frame clones only and misses some. This table holds fewer than 120,000 clones, about 87% found once. Source: peripheral blood, taken 28 days after the second AZD1222 dose. The receptors shown here come from an adult who received the AZD1222 COVID-19 vaccine.

This clone was counted a few times. V is TRBV2 and J is TRBJ1-5; D might be TRBD1 (5 bases). V was clipped by 4 bases and J by 5 bases, with 15 bases between them. The CDR3 is 15 amino acids. CDR1 is SNHLY, CDR2 FYNNEI, per germline. The CDR3 sequence is CASSGSRVGYQPQHF. The CDR3 nucleotides read TGTGCCAGCAGTGGGTCCAGGGTTGGCTATCAGCCCCAGCATTTT.

This clone was seen just once. The genes are TRBV5-8 and TRBJ1-2; D not certain. CDR3 length equals 14 residues. CDR1 is SGHTS, CDR2 YDEGEE, per germline. V lost 2 bases to trimming and J lost 0 bases, with 8 bases between them. The CDR3 coding sequence is TGTGCCAGCAGCTTCCGAAATACTAACTATGGCTACACCTTC. It is translated as CASSFRNTNYGYTF.

The rearrangement uses TRBV6-1 and TRBJ1-5; D is unresolved. The CDR3 has 14 residues. V lost 2 bases and J lost 4, with 9 bases in between. CDR1 is MNHNS, CDR2 SASEGT, per germline. The DNA of the CDR3 is TGTGCCAGCAGTGAACAGTATGGAAATCAGCCCCAGCATTTT. Protein sequence: CASSEQYGNQPQHF.

The CDR3 nucleotides are TGCGCCAGCAGCCCCGGACAGGGAAGCAATTCACCCCTCCACTTT. This gives the protein CASSPGQGSNSPLHF. V gene TRBV5-1 combines with J gene TRBJ1-6, with 8 positions matching TRBD1. The V segment lost 4 bases and the J segment 7 bases; nucleotides outside the gene matches: 7. CDR3 length: 15 residues. The germline V gene encodes CDR1 SGHRS and CDR2 YFSETQ.